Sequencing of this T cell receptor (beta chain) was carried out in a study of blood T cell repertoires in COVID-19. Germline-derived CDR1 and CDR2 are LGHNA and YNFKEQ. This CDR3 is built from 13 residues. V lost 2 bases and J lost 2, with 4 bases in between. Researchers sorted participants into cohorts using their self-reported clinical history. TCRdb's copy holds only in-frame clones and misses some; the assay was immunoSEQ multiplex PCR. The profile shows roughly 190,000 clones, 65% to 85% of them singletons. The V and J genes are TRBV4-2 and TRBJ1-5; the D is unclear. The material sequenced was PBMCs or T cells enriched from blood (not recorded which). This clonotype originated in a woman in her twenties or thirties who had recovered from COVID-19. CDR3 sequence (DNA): TGTGCCAGCAGCCAATCGGGCAATCAGCCCCAGCATTTT. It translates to CASSQSGNQPQHF.